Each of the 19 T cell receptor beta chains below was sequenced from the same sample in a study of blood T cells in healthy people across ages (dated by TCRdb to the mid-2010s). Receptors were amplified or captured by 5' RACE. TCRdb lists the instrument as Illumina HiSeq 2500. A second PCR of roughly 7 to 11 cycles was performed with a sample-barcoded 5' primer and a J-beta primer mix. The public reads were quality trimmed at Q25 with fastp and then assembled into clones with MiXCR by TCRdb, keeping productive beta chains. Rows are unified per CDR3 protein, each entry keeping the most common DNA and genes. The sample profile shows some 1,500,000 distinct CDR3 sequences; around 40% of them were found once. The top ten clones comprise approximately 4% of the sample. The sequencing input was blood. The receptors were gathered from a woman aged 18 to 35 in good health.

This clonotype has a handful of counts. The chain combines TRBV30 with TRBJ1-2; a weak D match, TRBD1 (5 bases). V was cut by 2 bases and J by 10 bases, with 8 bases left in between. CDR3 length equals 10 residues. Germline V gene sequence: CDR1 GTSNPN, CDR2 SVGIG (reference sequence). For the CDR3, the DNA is TGTGCCTGGAGTACGGGGACCTACACCTTC. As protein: CAWSTGTYTF.

CDR3 loop: CASRGLGNTGELFF. In DNA, the CDR3 is TGTGCCAGCAGGGGGCTCGGAAACACCGGGGAGCTGTTTTTT. The J gene is TRBJ2-2, the V gene TRBV7-2, with D maybe TRBD1 (5 bases). V dropped 6 bases and J dropped 2 bases, with 10 bases sitting between them. The germline V gene encodes CDR1 SGHTA and CDR2 FQGNSA. CDR3 size: 14 residues.

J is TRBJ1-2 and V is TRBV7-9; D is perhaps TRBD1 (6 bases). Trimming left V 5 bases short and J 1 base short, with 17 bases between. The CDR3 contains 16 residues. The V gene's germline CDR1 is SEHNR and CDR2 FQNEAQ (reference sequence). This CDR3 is CASSPRGGRYNYGYTF. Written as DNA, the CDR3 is TGTGCCAGCAGCCCTCGAGGGGGGCGATATAACTATGGCTACACCTTC. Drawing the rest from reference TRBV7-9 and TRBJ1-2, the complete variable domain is DTGVSQNPRHKITKRGQNVTFRCDPISEHNRLYWYRQTLGQGPEFLTYFQNEAQLEKSRLLSDRFSAERPKGSFSTLEIQRTEQGDSAMYLCASSPRGGRYNYGYTFGSGTRLTVV.

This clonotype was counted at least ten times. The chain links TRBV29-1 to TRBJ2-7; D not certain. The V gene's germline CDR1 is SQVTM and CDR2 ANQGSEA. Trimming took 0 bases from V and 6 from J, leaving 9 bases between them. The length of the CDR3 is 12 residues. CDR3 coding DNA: TGCAGCGTTGAAGACCTTTGGGGCGAGCAGTACTTC. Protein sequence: CSVEDLWGEQYF.

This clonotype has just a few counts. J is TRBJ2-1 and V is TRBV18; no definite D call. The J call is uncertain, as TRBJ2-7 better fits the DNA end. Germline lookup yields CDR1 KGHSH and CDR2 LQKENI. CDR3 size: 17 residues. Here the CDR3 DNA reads TGTGCCAGCTCCCAAGTGGTAACGGTTGGCTCCTACAATGAGCAGTACTTC. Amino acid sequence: CASSQVVTVGSYNEQYF.

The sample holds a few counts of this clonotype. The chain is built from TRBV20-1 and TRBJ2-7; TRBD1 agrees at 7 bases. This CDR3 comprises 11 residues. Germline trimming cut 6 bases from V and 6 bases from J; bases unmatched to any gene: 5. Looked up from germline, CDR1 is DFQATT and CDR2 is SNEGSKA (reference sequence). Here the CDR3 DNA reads TGCAGTGCCAAGACAGGGAGCGAGCAGTACTTC. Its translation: CSAKTGSEQYF.

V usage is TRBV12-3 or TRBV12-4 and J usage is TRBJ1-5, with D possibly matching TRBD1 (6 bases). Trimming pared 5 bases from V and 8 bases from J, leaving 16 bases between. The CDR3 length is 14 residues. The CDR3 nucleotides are TGTGCCAGCAGTGCGGACAGTAGGTTGGAGCCCCAGCATTTT. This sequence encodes CASSADSRLEPQHF.

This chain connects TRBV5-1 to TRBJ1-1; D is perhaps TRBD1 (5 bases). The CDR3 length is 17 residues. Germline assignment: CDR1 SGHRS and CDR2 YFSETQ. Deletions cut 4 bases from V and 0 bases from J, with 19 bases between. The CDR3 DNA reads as TGCGCCAGCAGCCCGGCAAGGGGAGCCATCATGAACACTGAAGCTTTCTTT. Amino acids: CASSPARGAIMNTEAFF. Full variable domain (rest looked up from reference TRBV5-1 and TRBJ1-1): KAGVTQTPRYLIKTRGQQVTLSCSPISGHRSVSWYQQTPGQGLQFLFEYFSETQRNKGNFPGRFSGRQFSNSRSEMNVSTLELGDSALYLCASSPARGAIMNTEAFFGQGTRLTVV.

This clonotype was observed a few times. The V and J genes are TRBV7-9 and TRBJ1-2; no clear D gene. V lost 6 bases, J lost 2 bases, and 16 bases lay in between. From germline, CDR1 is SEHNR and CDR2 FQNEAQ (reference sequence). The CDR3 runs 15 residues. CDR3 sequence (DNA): TGTGCCAGCAGTAGGTCCGGATCAGAGAACTATGGCTACACCTTC. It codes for CASSRSGSENYGYTF. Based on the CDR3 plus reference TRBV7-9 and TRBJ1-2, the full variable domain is DTGVSQNPRHKITKRGQNVTFRCDPISEHNRLYWYRQTLGQGPEFLTYFQNEAQLEKSRLLSDRFSAERPKGSFSTLEIQRTEQGDSAMYLCASSRSGSENYGYTFGSGTRLTVV.

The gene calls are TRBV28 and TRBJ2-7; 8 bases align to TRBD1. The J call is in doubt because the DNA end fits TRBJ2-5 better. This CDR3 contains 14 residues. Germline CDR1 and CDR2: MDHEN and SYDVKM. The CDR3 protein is CASRPRGRGETQYF. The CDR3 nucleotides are TGTGCCAGCAGGCCCAGGGGGCGCGGAGAGACCCAGTACTTC.

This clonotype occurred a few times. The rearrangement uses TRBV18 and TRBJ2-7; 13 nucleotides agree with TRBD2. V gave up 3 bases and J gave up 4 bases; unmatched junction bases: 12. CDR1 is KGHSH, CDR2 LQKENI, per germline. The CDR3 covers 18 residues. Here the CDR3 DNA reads TGTGCCAGCTCACCGGGGACTAGCGGGACAATAGGAGCGTACGAGCAGTACTTC. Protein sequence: CASSPGTSGTIGAYEQYF. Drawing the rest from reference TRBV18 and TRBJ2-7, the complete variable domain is NAGVMQNPRHLVRRRGQEARLRCSPMKGHSHVYWYRQLPEEGLKFMVYLQKENIIDESGMPKERFSAEFPKEGPSILRIQQVVRGDSAAYFCASSPGTSGTIGAYEQYFGPGTRLTVT.

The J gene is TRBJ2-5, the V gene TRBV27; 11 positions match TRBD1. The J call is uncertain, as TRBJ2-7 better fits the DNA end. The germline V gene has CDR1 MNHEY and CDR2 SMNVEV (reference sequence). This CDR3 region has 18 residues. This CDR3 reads CASSFSLGQGAFAYEQYF. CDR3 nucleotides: TGTGCCAGCAGTTTTAGCTTAGGACAGGGGGCCTTTGCTTACGAGCAGTACTTC.

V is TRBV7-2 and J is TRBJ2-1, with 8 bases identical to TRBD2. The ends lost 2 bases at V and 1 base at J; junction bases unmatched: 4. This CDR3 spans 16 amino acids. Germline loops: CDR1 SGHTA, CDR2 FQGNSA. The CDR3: CASSLLRGGSYNEQFF. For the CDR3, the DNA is TGTGCCAGCAGCTTACTCCGGGGGGGATCCTACAATGAGCAGTTCTTC.

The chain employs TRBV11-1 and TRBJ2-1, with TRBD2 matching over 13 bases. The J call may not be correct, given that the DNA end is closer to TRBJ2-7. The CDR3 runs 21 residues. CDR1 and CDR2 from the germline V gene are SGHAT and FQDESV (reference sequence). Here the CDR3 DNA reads TGTGCCAGCAGCTCAAACAGGGGGACTAGCGGGATTTTCCCCTCTTACAATGAGCAGTACTTC. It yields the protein CASSSNRGTSGIFPSYNEQYF.

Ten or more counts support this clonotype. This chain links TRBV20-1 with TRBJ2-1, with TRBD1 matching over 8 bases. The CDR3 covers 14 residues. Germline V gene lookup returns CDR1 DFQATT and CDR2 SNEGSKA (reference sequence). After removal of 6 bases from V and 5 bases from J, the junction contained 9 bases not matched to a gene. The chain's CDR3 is CSADRTGRNNEQFF. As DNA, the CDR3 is TGCAGTGCAGATCGGACAGGGAGGAACAATGAGCAGTTCTTC.

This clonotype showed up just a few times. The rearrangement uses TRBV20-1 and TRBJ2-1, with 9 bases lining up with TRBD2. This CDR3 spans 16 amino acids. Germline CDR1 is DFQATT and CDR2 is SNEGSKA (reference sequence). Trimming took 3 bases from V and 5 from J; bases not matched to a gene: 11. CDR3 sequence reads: CSASRGVASGDNEQFF. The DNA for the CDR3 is TGCAGTGCTAGCCGGGGGGTGGCTAGCGGGGACAATGAGCAGTTCTTC.

The CDR3 loop reads CASSLSASDSYEQYF. The CDR3 nucleotides read TGTGCCAGCAGCTTAAGTGCCAGCGATTCCTACGAGCAGTACTTC. The rearrangement joins TRBV13 to TRBJ2-7; D call uncertain. The CDR3 is made up of 15 amino acids. With 2 bases removed from V and 1 base from J, the gap between germline ends came to 12 bases. Germline values: CDR1 PRHDT, CDR2 FYEKMQ (reference sequence).

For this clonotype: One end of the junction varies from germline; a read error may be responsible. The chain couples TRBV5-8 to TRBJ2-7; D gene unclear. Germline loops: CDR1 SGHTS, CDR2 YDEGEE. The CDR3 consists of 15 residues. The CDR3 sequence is CVSSLRHNSYNEQYF. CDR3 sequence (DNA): TGTGTCAGCAGCTTGAGGCACAACTCCTACAATGAGCAGTACTTC.

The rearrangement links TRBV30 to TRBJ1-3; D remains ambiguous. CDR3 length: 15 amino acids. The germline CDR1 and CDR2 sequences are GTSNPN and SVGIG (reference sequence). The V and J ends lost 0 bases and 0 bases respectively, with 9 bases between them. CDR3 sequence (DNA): TGTGCCTGGAGTGTACAGATCACCTCTGGAAACACCATATATTTT. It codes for CAWSVQITSGNTIYF.